A single sample is the source of the 13 T cell receptor beta chains below, sequenced in a study of blood T cell repertoires in COVID-19. Clones were read by immunoSEQ multiplex PCR, and TCRdb kept only the in-frame ones, dropping some. In the table there are some 180,000 clones, about four fifths of which are singletons. Sequencing was done on a sample of peripheral blood. The receptors were sampled from a woman older than 75 with COVID-19, enrolled during active disease.

The V call is TRBV28, the J call TRBJ1-2; 7 bases are shared with TRBD1. Germline trimming cut 6 bases from V and 1 base from J; bases unmatched to any gene: 8. The CDR3 totals 15 residues. Looked up from germline, CDR1 is MDHEN and CDR2 is SYDVKM. The CDR3 DNA reads as TGTGCCAGCAGAATTCCGGGACAGAGTAACTATGGCTACACCTTC. Translated, it gives CASRIPGQSNYGYTF.

The table lists this clone with a few counts. This chain connects TRBV5-4 to TRBJ2-1, with no clear D. Trimming took off 4 bases at V and 0 bases at J, with 17 bases between the two ends. The CDR3 is 17 amino acids. Per the germline V gene, CDR1 is SGHNT and CDR2 is YYREEE (reference sequence). DNA for the CDR3: TGTGCCAGCAGCCCGCCCCCACGAGCGAGCTCCTACAATGAGCAGTTCTTC. Amino acids: CASSPPPRASSYNEQFF. The variable domain in full, completed from reference TRBV5-4 and TRBJ2-1, reads ETGVTQSPTHLIKTRGQQVTLRCSSQSGHNTVSWYQQALGQGPQFIFQYYREEENGRGNFPPRFSGLQFPNYSSELNVNALELDDSALYLCASSPPPRASSYNEQFFGPGTRLTVL.

This clone was found once. The chain has TRBV28 and TRBJ1-4; no reliable D call. CDR3 size: 17 residues. Germline V gives CDR1 MDHEN, CDR2 SYDVKM. V was clipped by 3 bases and J by 0 bases, with 14 bases between them. CDR3 protein: CASSFLMLGATNEKLFF. The DNA of the CDR3 is TGTGCCAGCAGTTTTCTAATGTTGGGAGCAACTAATGAAAAACTGTTTTTT. The full variable domain, its missing parts supplied by reference TRBV28 and TRBJ1-4, is DVKVTQSSRYLVKRTGEKVFLECVQDMDHENMFWYRQDPGLGLRLIYFSYDVKMKEKGDIPEGYSVSREKKERFSLILESASTNQTSMYLCASSFLMLGATNEKLFFGSGTQLSVL.

CDR3 residues: CASASAPSSYEQYF. The CDR3, as DNA: TGTGCCAGCGCCTCTGCCCCTAGCTCCTACGAGCAGTACTTC. This sequence joins TRBV6-4 and TRBJ2-7; D not resolved. The V gene lost 8 bases and the J gene lost 0 bases, with 14 bases spanning the gap. The V gene's germline CDR1 is MRHNA and CDR2 SNTAGT. CDR3 length equals 14 residues.

CDR3: CATSDFSGQGEETQYF. In nucleotides, the CDR3 is TGTGCCACCAGTGATTTTTCGGGACAGGGGGAAGAGACCCAGTACTTC. The V and J genes are TRBV24-1 and TRBJ2-5; 11 bases line up with TRBD1. Germline V gene sequence: CDR1 KGHDR, CDR2 SFDVKD. With 1 base clipped from V and 3 bases from J, the junction kept 3 bases outside the gene matches. CDR3 length equals 16 residues.

The CDR3 region is CASSRQTGWDTQYF. DNA of the CDR3: TGCGCCAGCAGTCGTCAAACAGGGTGGGATACGCAGTATTTT. V is TRBV23-1 and J is TRBJ2-3, with D maybe TRBD1 (6 bases). TRBV23-1 is designated an ORF whose function remains uncertain. This CDR3 contains 14 residues. V lost 4 bases and J 6 bases, leaving 14 bases between the germline ends.

This chain links TRBV27 with TRBJ2-1; D is possibly TRBD2 (5 bases). The CDR3 is 17 residues long. V was shortened by 2 bases and J by 5 bases, with 19 bases between the two germline ends. The germline CDR1 and CDR2 sequences are MNHEY and SMNVEV (reference sequence). The CDR3 DNA follows: TGTGCCAGCAGTTTAAGGTTCCTAGCTATTTCGGACAATGAGCAGTTCTTC. Translation gives CASSLRFLAISDNEQFF.

This clone was found a few times. This rearrangement joins TRBV6-4 to TRBJ1-1; TRBD1 agrees at 7 bases. Germline lookup yields CDR1 MRHNA and CDR2 SNTAGT. This CDR3 region has 16 residues. Unmatched junction bases numbered 10, after V lost 4 bases and J lost 2 bases. CDR3 DNA sequence: TGTGCCAGCAGTGGCCCCGAAGGGACAGACAACACTGAAGCTTTCTTT. Translating gives CASSGPEGTDNTEAFF.

This clone was observed once. The V call is TRBV29-1, the J call TRBJ2-1; D is undetermined. CDR3 length equals 13 residues. Germline lookup yields CDR1 SQVTM and CDR2 ANQGSEA. Trimming removed 0 bases from V and 2 bases from J, with 5 bases in between. In DNA form, the CDR3 reads TGCAGCGTTGAAGAGGGCCCCTACAATGAGCAGTTCTTC. Translating it yields CSVEEGPYNEQFF.

The J gene is TRBJ2-7, the V gene TRBV4-1; possibly TRBD2 for D (5 bases). Germline V lookup: CDR1 MGHRA, CDR2 YSYEKL. CDR3 length equals 14 residues. V dropped 1 base and J dropped 6 bases, with 13 bases sitting between them. CDR3 amino acids: CASSQGGEGGEQYF. CDR3 DNA: TGCGCCAGCAGCCAAGGAGGAGAGGGTGGCGAGCAGTACTTC.

The V and J genes are TRBV7-8 and TRBJ2-1, with TRBD2 matching over 8 bases. This CDR3 has 15 amino acids. Germline lookup yields CDR1 SGHVS and CDR2 FQNEAQ. The J segment lost 5 bases and the V segment lost 5 bases, leaving 8 bases of the junction unmatched. The CDR3 DNA reads as TGTGCCAGCAGCCCCGGGGGGGCCTTCCACAATGAGCAGTTCTTC. Amino acid sequence: CASSPGGAFHNEQFF.

Only one count was recorded for this clone. This chain connects TRBV7-3 to TRBJ1-1, with TRBD1 identical over 7 bases. The trim removed 5 bases at V and 1 base at J, leaving 4 bases unmatched. The CDR3 runs 14 residues. The germline V gene has CDR1 SGHTA and CDR2 FQGTGA. CDR3 sequence reads: CASSLQGKNTEAFF. The CDR3 DNA reads TGTGCCAGCAGCCTACAGGGGAAGAACACTGAAGCTTTCTTT.

DNA of the CDR3: TGTGCCAGCAGCCAAGGGGGGACAGGGCGCCAGACCCAGTACTTC. This translates into CASSQGGTGRQTQYF. V usage is TRBV3-1 (or the pseudogene TRBV3-2) and J usage is TRBJ2-5, with 9 bases fitting TRBD1. The ends lost 1 base at V and 6 bases at J; junction bases unmatched: 6. The CDR3 extends over 15 amino acids. Germline V gene lookup returns CDR1 LGHDT and CDR2 YNNKEL (reference sequence).